The rows below give T cell receptor beta chains drawn from one sample of a study of blood T cell repertoires in COVID-19. Repertoires were generated with immunoSEQ multiplex PCR, while TCRdb's copy carries only in-frame clones and drops some. The data hold hundreds of thousands of clones, with around 83% observed a single time. Sample: peripheral blood. The receptors here all came from a woman aged 50 to 60 with acute or convalescent COVID-19. Both conserved end residues are part of each CDR3. The order of the fields is clone size, J gene, D gene, V gene, CDR3 DNA, CDR3 protein. The D gene is left open where the match is weak. Rows give clone size only sometimes, using once, few, many, or a class for an expanded clone.

NA	TRBJ2-7	NA	TRBV10-1	TGCGCCAGCAGTGCAGGGAGGATCTCCTACGAGCAGTACTTC	CASSAGRISYEQYF
NA	TRBJ2-2	TRBD2	TRBV30	TGTGCCTGGACGGGGGGGCGGCACACCGGGGAGCTGTTTTTT	CAWTGGRHTGELFF
NA	TRBJ2-7	NA	TRBV9	TGTGCCAGCAGCGCTAGCTCCTACGAGCAGTACTTC	CASSASSYEQYF
few	TRBJ2-3	TRBD2	TRBV4-2	TGTGCCAGCAGCCAAGTCGGGGGAGCGGGAGGGCCAGGAGATACGCAGTATTTT	CASSQVGGAGGPGDTQYF
NA	TRBJ2-7	TRBD2	TRBV30	TGTGCCTGGGTCCCCGGTGGGAGGGCTTGCGAGCAGTACTTC	CAWVPGGRACEQYF
NA	TRBJ2-7	TRBD1	TRBV5-1	TGCGCCAGCATCCCTGACAGGGGCTACGAGCAGTACTTC	CASIPDRGYEQYF
NA	TRBJ2-3	TRBD2	TRBV11-3	TGTGCCAGCAGTTCGGGGGTAGCGGGAGCCACAGATACGCAGTATTTT	CASSSGVAGATDTQYF
NA	TRBJ2-3	TRBD1	TRBV24-1	TGTGCCACCAGTGATATACTCGGACAGGGGATGGGAGATACGCAGTATTTT	CATSDILGQGMGDTQYF
NA	TRBJ2-1	TRBD2	TRBV19	TGTGCCAGTAGGGGTGGCGGGAGCTCCTACAATGAGCAGTTCTTC	CASRGGGSSYNEQFF
once	TRBJ2-3	TRBD1	TRBV6-2/TRBV6-3	TGTGCCAGCAGTTCGTCCGGGACAGCAAATACGCAGTATTTT	CASSSSGTANTQYF